Shown below are 7 T cell receptor beta chains from a single sample sequenced in a study of shared clonotypes between healthy human individuals (TCRdb year 2020). The method behind the library was the immunoSEQ multiplex PCR assay. TCRdb stores this immuneACCESS table with in-frame sequences only. Part of the clones is absent; in the studies checked, under half of the shortfall reflects unresolved V genes, and no reason is known for the rest. This sample comprises 2,500,000 or so clones, approximately 94% of them detected only once. The ten largest account for about 0.39% of the sample. Sequenced input: naive CD4+ T cells from PBMCs. The cell subset or site label, as the study defines it: CD45RA+ positively selected. These receptors were taken from a man between 18 and 29 years old in good health. Some clones in this sample may be carry-over from other donors' samples.

The genes are TRBV6-6 and TRBJ2-5, with D hard to call. The assigned J gene may be wrong: the sequence end matches TRBJ2-7 better. The CDR3 consists of 14 residues. Per germline, CDR1 MNHNY and CDR2 SVGAGI (reference sequence). The CDR3 protein is CASSYSGVTYEQYF. The CDR3 bases are TGTGCCAGCAGTTACTCGGGCGTGACCTACGAGCAGTACTTC.

The chain links TRBV10-3 to TRBJ2-3, with TRBD2 matching over 12 bases. Germline values: CDR1 ENHRY, CDR2 SYGVKD. V lost 4 bases and J lost 0; bases outside the gene matches: 5. CDR3 length: 17 amino acids. CDR3: CAISGGTSGSSTDTQYF. CDR3 sequence (DNA): TGTGCCATCAGTGGGGGGACTAGCGGGTCTAGCACAGATACGCAGTATTTT.

This chain uses TRBV7-8 with TRBJ2-1; the match to TRBD1 covers 7 bases. This CDR3 contains 13 residues. The V segment lost 3 bases and the J segment 9 bases; nucleotides outside the gene matches: 5. Germline loops: CDR1 SGHVS, CDR2 FQNEAQ. The DNA of the CDR3 is TGTGCCAGCAGCTTTAACAGGGGTGTTGAGCAGTTCTTC. This translates into CASSFNRGVEQFF.

V is TRBV7-3 and J is TRBJ2-3; a weak D match, TRBD2 (6 bases). This CDR3 has 16 amino acids. V was cut by 3 bases and J by 1 base, with 14 bases left in between. Germline CDR1 and CDR2: SGHTA and FQGTGA. The CDR3 spells CASSLEGPIGTDTQYF. The CDR3 region has the DNA TGTGCCAGCAGCTTGGAGGGACCCATCGGCACAGATACGCAGTATTTT.

J is TRBJ2-1 and V is TRBV9; 7 positions match TRBD2. This CDR3 is built from 15 residues. Germline CDR1 is SGDLS and CDR2 is YYNGEE. V was pared by 5 bases and J by 1 base, with 6 bases of the junction left unmatched. CDR3 coding DNA: TGTGCCAGCAGTACCGACGGGAGGTCCTACAATGAGCAGTTCTTC. This gives the protein CASSTDGRSYNEQFF.

The chain couples TRBV9 to TRBJ2-1; TRBD2 might be the D (5 bases). CDR1 is SGDLS and CDR2 is YYNGEE in the germline V gene. CDR3 length: 14 amino acids. V was shortened by 8 bases and J by 3 bases, with 15 bases between the two germline ends. CDR3 protein: CASSGNGLYNEQFF. CDR3 coding DNA: TGTGCCAGTTCCGGGAACGGCCTCTACAATGAGCAGTTCTTC.

The V call is TRBV5-1, the J call TRBJ2-7, with D perhaps given as TRBD1 or TRBD2 (6 bases each). Looked up from germline, CDR1 is SGHRS and CDR2 is YFSETQ. CDR3 length: 16 amino acids. V lost 1 base to trimming and J lost 0 bases, with 14 bases between them. For the CDR3, the DNA is TGCGCCAGCAGCTTGTGGGGGGCGGGCTCCTCCTACGAGCAGTACTTC. This sequence encodes CASSLWGAGSSYEQYF.